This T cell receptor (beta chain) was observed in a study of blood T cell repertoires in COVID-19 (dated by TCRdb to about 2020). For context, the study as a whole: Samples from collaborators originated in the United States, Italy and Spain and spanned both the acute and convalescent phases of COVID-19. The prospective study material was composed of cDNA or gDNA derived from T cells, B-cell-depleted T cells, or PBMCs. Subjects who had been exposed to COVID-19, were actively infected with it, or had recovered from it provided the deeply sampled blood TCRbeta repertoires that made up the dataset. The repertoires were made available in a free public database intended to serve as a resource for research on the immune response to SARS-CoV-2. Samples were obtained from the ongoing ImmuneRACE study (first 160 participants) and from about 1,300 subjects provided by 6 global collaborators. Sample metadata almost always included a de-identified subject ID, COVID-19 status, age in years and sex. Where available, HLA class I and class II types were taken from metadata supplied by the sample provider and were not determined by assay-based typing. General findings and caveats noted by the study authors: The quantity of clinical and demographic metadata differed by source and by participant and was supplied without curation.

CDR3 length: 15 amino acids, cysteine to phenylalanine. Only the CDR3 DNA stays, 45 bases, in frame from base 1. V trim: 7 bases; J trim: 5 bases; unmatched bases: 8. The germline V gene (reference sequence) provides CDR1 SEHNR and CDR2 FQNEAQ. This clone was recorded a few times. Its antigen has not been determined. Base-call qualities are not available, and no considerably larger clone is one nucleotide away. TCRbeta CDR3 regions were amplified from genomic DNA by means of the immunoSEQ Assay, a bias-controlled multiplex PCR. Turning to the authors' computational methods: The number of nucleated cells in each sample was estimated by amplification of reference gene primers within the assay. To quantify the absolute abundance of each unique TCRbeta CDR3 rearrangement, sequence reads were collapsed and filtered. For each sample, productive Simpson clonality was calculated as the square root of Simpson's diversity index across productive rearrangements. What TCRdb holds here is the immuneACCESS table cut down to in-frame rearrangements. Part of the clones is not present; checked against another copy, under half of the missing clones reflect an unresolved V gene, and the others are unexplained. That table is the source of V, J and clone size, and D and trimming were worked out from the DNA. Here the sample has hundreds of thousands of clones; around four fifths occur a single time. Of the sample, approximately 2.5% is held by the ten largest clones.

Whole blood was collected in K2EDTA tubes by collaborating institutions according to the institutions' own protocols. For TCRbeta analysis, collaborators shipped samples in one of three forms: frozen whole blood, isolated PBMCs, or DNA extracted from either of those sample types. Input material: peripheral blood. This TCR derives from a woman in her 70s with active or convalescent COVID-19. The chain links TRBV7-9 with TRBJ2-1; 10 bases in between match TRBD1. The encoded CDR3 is CASTQLTGGHNEQFF. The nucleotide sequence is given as TGTGCCAGCACCCAACTGACAGGGGGCCACAATGAGCAGTTCTTC.